This TCR beta chain stems from a study of blood T cell repertoires in COVID-19. Study background: Acute-phase and convalescent COVID-19 samples originated in the United States, Italy and Spain. T cells, B-cell-depleted T cells, or PBMCs provided the cDNA or gDNA that served as material.

In the original analysis: The authors estimated nucleated cell counts from reference gene primer amplification. Profiled with immunoSEQ multiplex PCR; TCRdb holds only in-frame clones, not every one. The DNA was the basis for D and trimming; V, J and clone size are from that table. The sample yields about 100,000 clones, more than 75% seen once. Germline CDR1 and CDR2: SGHNT and YYREEE (reference sequence). CDR3 size: 13 residues. V lost 2 bases, J lost 2 bases, and 7 bases lay in between. The chain combines TRBV5-4 with TRBJ1-1; D gene uncertain. The TCR originated in a human donor in a cohort sampled during active COVID-19. What was sequenced was peripheral blood. The CDR3 region is CASSFQENTEAFF. The DNA of the CDR3 is TGTGCCAGCAGCTTCCAGGAAAACACTGAAGCTTTCTTT.